What follows are 18 T cell receptor beta chains derived from one specimen sequenced in a study of CD8+CD57+ T cells in acquired aplastic anemia. According to the study, genomic DNA was the template for TCR beta VDJ and CDR3 profiling. TCRdb reanalysed the reads using MiXCR and keeps one entry per CDR3 protein. The repertoire has around 250,000 distinct CDR3 sequences, 56% of them found once; the top ten carry roughly 8%. Sample: sorted CD4+, CD8+, or CD8+CD57+ T cells (not recorded which) from PBMCs. These receptors all come from a human donor with severe aplastic anemia or a healthy control (not recorded which).

This sequence joins TRBV7-9 and TRBJ1-1; 9 nucleotides match TRBD1. The trim removed 1 base at V and 4 bases at J, leaving 4 bases unmatched. Germline V gene lookup returns CDR1 SEHNR and CDR2 FQNEAQ (reference sequence). The length of the CDR3 is 15 residues. The CDR3, as DNA: TGTGCCAGCAGCTTAGGGGACAGGGCTGGCACTGAAGCTTTCTTT. This gives the protein CASSLGDRAGTEAFF.

The chain employs TRBV9 and TRBJ1-3, with D maybe TRBD1 (6 bases). Looked up from germline, CDR1 is SGDLS and CDR2 is YYNGEE. Trimming took off 5 bases at V and 0 bases at J, with 15 bases between the two ends. The CDR3 runs to 16 residues. The CDR3: CASSRRTDSSGNTIYF. The CDR3 region has the DNA TGTGCCAGCAGTCGAAGGACAGACTCCTCTGGAAACACCATATATTTT.

This chain's CDR3 is CASSSSGGGWNTGELFF. CDR3 bases: TGTGCCAGCAGCTCGAGCGGGGGGGGATGGAACACCGGGGAGCTGTTTTTT. This sequence joins TRBV7-2 and TRBJ2-2, with 10 nucleotides matching TRBD2. The V and J ends lost 4 bases and 1 base, in that order; junction bases with no gene match: 6. The CDR3 runs to 17 residues. Germline V gene sequence: CDR1 SGHTA, CDR2 FQGNSA.

This clonotype occurred once. The chain links TRBV4-1 to TRBJ1-5, with D unresolved. Germline CDR1 and CDR2: MGHRA and YSYEKL. The V end was cut by 1 base, the J end by 1 base, with 14 bases between. The CDR3 runs to 17 residues. In DNA form, the CDR3 reads TGCGCCAGCAGCCAAGTAGGCGGGATCCGAAGCAATCAGCCCCAGCATTTT. It is translated as CASSQVGGIRSNQPQHF.

J is TRBJ2-2 and V is TRBV20-1; 7 bases agree with TRBD1. Germline loops: CDR1 DFQATT, CDR2 SNEGSKA (reference sequence). J lost 9 bases, V lost 5 bases, and 18 bases had no gene match. The CDR3 extends over 16 amino acids. CDR3 in amino acids: CSASPRGQGVHRELFF. For the CDR3, the DNA is TGCAGTGCTTCCCCAAGGGGCCAGGGGGTTCACCGGGAGCTGTTTTTT.

The V call is TRBV25-1, the J call TRBJ2-2; 8 bases line up with TRBD1. Germline V gene lookup returns CDR1 MGHDK and CDR2 SYGVNS. V shed 5 bases, J shed 6 bases, and the junction held 8 bases outside the gene matches. This CDR3 is 15 amino acids long. Here the CDR3 reads CASSPPDRDAGELFF. The CDR3 region has the DNA TGTGCCAGCAGTCCCCCGGACAGGGACGCCGGGGAGCTGTTTTTT.

This clonotype was counted only a few times. V usage is TRBV7-6 and J usage is TRBJ1-6; D unclear. This CDR3 has 16 residues. CDR1 and CDR2 from the germline V gene are SGHVS and FNYEAQ. V was cut by 1 base and J by 0 bases, with 7 bases left in between. This CDR3 is CASSLDGSSYNSPLHF. In DNA, the CDR3 is TGTGCCAGCAGCTTAGATGGCAGCTCCTATAATTCACCCCTCCACTTT.

With regard to this clonotype: At one end, the junction sequence differs from germline, possibly due to a read error. V gene TRBV9 combines with J gene TRBJ2-7; 10 positions agree with TRBD1. The CDR3 has 15 residues. Germline values: CDR1 SGDLS, CDR2 YYNGEE. The CDR3 protein is CASSPLGQGSYEQHF. CDR3 DNA: TGTGCCAGCAGTCCATTGGGACAGGGGTCCTACGAGCAGCACTTC.

This clonotype was found many times. This chain joins TRBV6-1 and TRBJ2-1; D unclear. Germline V lookup: CDR1 MNHNS, CDR2 SASEGT. With 4 bases removed from V and 3 bases from J, the gap between germline ends came to 7 bases. The CDR3 extends over 13 amino acids. The CDR3, as DNA: TGTGCCAGCAGTGTTAGCAACTACAATGAGCAGTTCTTC. This gives the protein CASSVSNYNEQFF.

The chain employs TRBV10-3 and TRBJ2-1; D ambiguous. Trimming pared 4 bases from V and 2 bases from J, leaving 3 bases between. Per the germline V gene, CDR1 is ENHRY and CDR2 is SYGVKD. This CDR3 contains 12 residues. Written as DNA, the CDR3 is TGTGCCATCAGTGCGGCCTACAATGAGCAGTTCTTC. Translation: CAISAAYNEQFF.

This clonotype appeared many times. The chain combines TRBV7-3 with TRBJ1-2, with D perhaps matching TRBD1 (6 bases). Germline V lookup: CDR1 SGHTA, CDR2 FQGTGA. The CDR3 is 15 amino acids. Trimming left V 5 bases short and J 0 bases short, with 13 bases between. CDR3 in DNA: TGTGCCAGCAGCCCAACAGGGAACGCTAACTATGGCTACACCTTC. Amino acid sequence: CASSPTGNANYGYTF.

The V call is TRBV7-2, the J call TRBJ2-7; 8 positions match TRBD2. The V gene's germline CDR1 is SGHTA and CDR2 FQGNSA. The CDR3 runs to 14 residues. J lost 5 bases, V lost 5 bases, and 8 bases had no gene match. CDR3 in DNA: TGTGCCAGCAGCACCGGTCCGGGGGGGGACGAGCAGTACTTC. Translating gives CASSTGPGGDEQYF.

This clonotype was recorded at least ten times. The chain is built from TRBV7-6 and TRBJ1-4, with 7 positions matching TRBD1. The germline V gene encodes CDR1 SGHVS and CDR2 FNYEAQ. The CDR3 is 15 residues long. Trimming at V came to 5 bases and at J to 4 bases, leaving 7 bases not matched to a gene. DNA for the CDR3: TGTGCCAGCAGCCGCCCGGGACAGCTTAATGAAAAACTGTTTTTT. Its protein product is CASSRPGQLNEKLFF.

The CDR3 reads CASSPGTTFSGANVLTF. DNA for the CDR3: TGTGCCAGTAGTCCCGGGACTACCTTTTCTGGGGCCAACGTCCTGACTTTC. V gene TRBV19 combines with J gene TRBJ2-6; 7 nucleotides agree with TRBD2. Trimming took 5 bases from V and 1 from J; bases not matched to a gene: 8. Germline CDR1 is LNHDA and CDR2 is SQIVND (reference sequence). The length of the CDR3 is 17 residues.

The chain has TRBV12-3 or TRBV12-4 and TRBJ2-3, with D hard to call. Trimming removed 6 bases from V and 9 bases from J, with 10 bases in between. This CDR3 region has 11 residues. In DNA form, the CDR3 reads TGTGCCAGCAGCCCCCTACTGACGCAGTATTTT. Translated: CASSPLLTQYF.

This clonotype was counted at least ten times. The rearrangement joins TRBV6-1 to TRBJ2-7, with 7 positions matching TRBD2. Germline CDR1 is MNHNS and CDR2 is SASEGT. CDR3 length: 14 residues. V shed 2 bases and J 3 bases; nucleotides not matched to a gene: 4. CDR3 sequence: CASSEQPGGYEQYF. The CDR3 DNA sequence: TGTGCCAGCAGTGAACAGCCGGGGGGCTACGAGCAGTACTTC.

This clonotype came up a few times. The rearrangement joins TRBV2 to TRBJ2-5; D might be TRBD1 (5 bases). The CDR3 is 16 amino acids. Trimming took off 5 bases at V and 4 bases at J, with 20 bases between the two ends. Per the germline V gene, CDR1 is SNHLY and CDR2 is FYNNEI. This CDR3 is CASSRRGKGKGETQYF. In DNA form, the CDR3 reads TGTGCCAGCAGTCGTAGGGGAAAGGGTAAAGGAGAGACCCAGTACTTC.

This clonotype was found a few times. This chain joins TRBV3-1 and TRBJ2-2; TRBD1 is a possible D gene (6 bases). The CDR3 totals 13 residues. CDR1 is LGHDT, CDR2 YNNKEL, per germline (reference sequence). The ends were cut back, 6 bases at V and 6 bases at J, with 11 bases in the middle. The CDR3 here is CASRPRGAGELFF. DNA of the CDR3: TGTGCCAGCAGACCCAGGGGTGCCGGGGAGCTGTTTTTT.